This T cell receptor beta chain was identified in a study of shared clonotypes between healthy human individuals. Study overall: For every donor, three CD4 naive, three CD4 memory, two CD8 naive and one CD8 memory plates were used.

Overall study results and limits: Rarefaction showed sorted-subset sequencing was incomplete despite large depth. Clonotype sharing among donors was expected to depend on sequencing depth.

V lost 2 bases and J lost 7; bases outside the gene matches: 6. Germline CDR1 SEHNR, CDR2 FQNEAQ (reference sequence). This CDR3 has 15 amino acids. To note about this clone: Its target is not known.

Method: immunoSEQ multiplex PCR; TCRdb's copy keeps in-frame clones and lacks some. The table includes roughly 2,300,000 clones, under 95% detected once. The source is a man younger than 30 in good health. Some clones in this sample may be carry-over from other donors' samples. The gene calls are TRBV7-9 and TRBJ2-2, with 8 bases fitting TRBD1. The sequenced sample was naive CD4+ T cells from PBMCs. Subset specified: CD45RA+ positively selected. The CDR3 DNA reads TGTGCCAGCAGCTTATTGCAGGGGGCTTTCGGGGAGCTGTTTTTT. Protein sequence: CASSLLQGAFGELFF.